Presented here are 10 T cell receptor beta chains from one specimen sequenced in a study of T cells in Graves' hyperthyroidism and ophthalmopathy. RNA transcripts served as the template for amplifying TCR beta CDR3 regions. The TCR CDR3 was amplified in a first-round RT-PCR using the HTBI primer set. From the multiplex PCR reads, TCRdb called clonotypes with MiXCR, one entry per CDR3 protein. Of roughly 700,000 distinct CDR3 sequences listed, approximately 15% are singletons. The sample taken for sequencing was blood. Source of these receptors: a woman aged 18-29 years with Graves' hyperthyroidism.

This clonotype occurred many times. The chain is built from TRBV7-2 and TRBJ1-5; D is possibly TRBD1 (5 bases). CDR1 and CDR2 from the germline V gene are SGHTA and FQGNSA. V lost 2 bases and J 4 bases, leaving 15 bases between the germline ends. This CDR3 has 16 amino acids. The CDR3 nucleotides are TGTGCCAGCAGCTTATACGGGACGGGAGTGAATCAGCCCCAGCATTTT. Encoded protein: CASSLYGTGVNQPQHF.

This clonotype was seen repeatedly, ten times or more. The genes are TRBV7-9 and TRBJ1-1, with D hard to call. Trimming removed 2 bases at V and 7 bases at J, with 5 bases between. Germline loops: CDR1 SEHNR, CDR2 FQNEAQ (reference sequence). The CDR3 totals 11 residues. CDR3 residues: CASSLRVEAFF. Written as DNA, the CDR3 is TGTGCCAGCAGCTTACGTGTTGAAGCTTTCTTT.

The chain combines TRBV9 with TRBJ2-1; possible D gene TRBD2, 6 bases. Germline V gene lookup returns CDR1 SGDLS and CDR2 YYNGEE. The V gene lost 0 bases and the J gene lost 6 bases, with 19 bases spanning the gap. The CDR3 has 17 residues. The CDR3 coding sequence is TGTGCCAGCAGCGTAGGAGTCGGGGGAACAGGCGGCAATGAGCAGTTCTTC. It specifies CASSVGVGGTGGNEQFF.

V usage is TRBV30 and J usage is TRBJ2-7; TRBD2 matches at 15 bases. Germline CDR1 is GTSNPN and CDR2 is SVGIG (reference sequence). Trimming took 3 bases from V and 7 from J; bases not matched to a gene: 10. The CDR3 spans 16 residues. Here the CDR3 DNA reads TGTGCCTGGAGAGGGACTAGCGGGAGGTCTCACTTGGAGCAGTACTTC. Its translation: CAWRGTSGRSHLEQYF.

This clonotype has ten or more counts. The chain links TRBV2 to TRBJ2-5; D possibly matches TRBD1 or TRBD2 (5 bases each). Germline V lookup: CDR1 SNHLY, CDR2 FYNNEI. V dropped 8 bases and J dropped 5 bases, with 18 bases sitting between them. CDR3 length: 14 residues. DNA of the CDR3: TGTGCCAGCGGGCGAACCCGGGGCGTGGAGACCCAGTACTTC. As protein: CASGRTRGVETQYF.

This sequence joins TRBV19 and TRBJ2-1; 11 bases match TRBD2. The CDR3 runs to 17 residues. The V gene end was trimmed by 0 bases and the J gene end by 5 bases; junction bases not matched to a gene: 6. Germline CDR1 and CDR2: LNHDA and SQIVND (reference sequence). The CDR3 DNA sequence: TGTGCCAGTAGTATAGATCATAGCGGGAGGGCCAACAATGAGCAGTTCTTC. It encodes CASSIDHSGRANNEQFF.

This clonotype was counted at least ten times. The genes are TRBV12-3 or TRBV12-4 and TRBJ2-4; D may match TRBD1 or TRBD2 (5 bases each). Trimming removed 3 bases from V and 3 bases from J, with 6 bases in between. This CDR3 region has 13 residues. The CDR3 coding sequence is TGTGCCAGCAGTTTGGGGGTCAAAAACATTCAGTACTTC. This codes for CASSLGVKNIQYF.

This clonotype was recorded at least ten times. The chain links TRBV2 to TRBJ2-7, with D possibly being TRBD1 (6 bases). From germline, CDR1 is SNHLY and CDR2 FYNNEI. V gave up 5 bases and J gave up 4 bases, with 12 bases separating them. The CDR3 covers 13 residues. In DNA form, the CDR3 reads TGTGCCAGCAGTTATAACAGGGAATACGAGCAGTACTTC. Translation: CASSYNREYEQYF.

The sample holds many counts of this clonotype. The J gene is TRBJ2-7, the V gene TRBV11-2; 9 bases agree with TRBD1. The germline V gene encodes CDR1 SGHAT and CDR2 FQNNGV. The CDR3 spans 15 residues. Trimming took 5 bases from V and 4 from J; bases not matched to a gene: 9. Here the CDR3 DNA reads TGTGCCAGCAGCCACACAGGGGGCCGGGGGTACGAGCAGTACTTC. It specifies CASSHTGGRGYEQYF.

The genes are TRBV9 and TRBJ2-3; 9 bases fit TRBD2. Germline-derived CDR1 and CDR2 are SGDLS and YYNGEE. V was clipped by 4 bases and J by 2 bases; unmatched bases: 8. CDR3 length equals 16 residues. The CDR3 bases are TGTGCCAGCAGCTCTCTTGGACTAGCGACCACAGATACGCAGTATTTT. Translated: CASSSLGLATTDTQYF.